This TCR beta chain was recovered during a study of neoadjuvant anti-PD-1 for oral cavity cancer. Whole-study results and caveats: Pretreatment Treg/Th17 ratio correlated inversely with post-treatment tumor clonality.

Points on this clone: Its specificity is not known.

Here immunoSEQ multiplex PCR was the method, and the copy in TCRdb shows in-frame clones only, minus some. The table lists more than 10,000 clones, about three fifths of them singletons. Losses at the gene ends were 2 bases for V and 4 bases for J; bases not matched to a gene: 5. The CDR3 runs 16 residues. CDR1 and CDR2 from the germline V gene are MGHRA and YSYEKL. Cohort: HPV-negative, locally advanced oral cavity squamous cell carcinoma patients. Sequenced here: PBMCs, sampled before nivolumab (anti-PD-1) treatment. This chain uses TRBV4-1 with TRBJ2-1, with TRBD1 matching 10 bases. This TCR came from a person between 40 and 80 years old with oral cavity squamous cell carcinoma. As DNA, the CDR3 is TGCGCCAGCAGCCAAACCGGGACAGGGGTTTACAATGAGCAGTTCTTC. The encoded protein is CASSQTGTGVYNEQFF.